This T cell receptor beta chain was found in a study of T cells after yellow fever vaccination. TCRdb passed the 5' RACE reads through MiXCR, listing each CDR3 protein once. The sample comprises around 350,000 distinct CDR3 sequences, about 6% of which are singletons, and 15% rests with the top ten. This clonotype was seen a handful of times. The TCR was taken from a man aged 25 to 40 who received the YFV17D yellow fever vaccine. The sample in question was PBMCs, obtained 5 days after the yellow fever booster vaccination.

DNA of the CDR3: TGTGCCAGCAGCTTAGCGAGGACAGGGAGCACAGATACGCAGTATTTT. It is translated as CASSLARTGSTDTQYF. The rearrangement joins TRBV7-8 to TRBJ2-3; 8 bases map to TRBD1. Germline assignment: CDR1 SGHVS and CDR2 FQNEAQ. The CDR3 covers 16 residues. The V and J ends lost 0 bases and 0 bases, in that order; junction bases with no gene match: 2.